The sequence of this T cell receptor (beta chain) was determined in a study of shared clonotypes between healthy human individuals (TCRdb year 2020). Notes on the research overall: A couple of women and a few men aged 18 to 49 years were included in the cohort. To estimate repertoire size and how much clonotype sharing occurs between individuals, the study deeply sequenced the blood TCR repertoires of several healthy adults. Libraries were prepared and TCR repertoires were sequenced by different laboratories using diverse techniques, in order to increase sequencing depth and limit assay-specific biases. Per donor, leukapheresis produced somewhere between about 0.9 and 9.5 billion PBMCs. For each donor, CD4 naive and CD4 memory were each given three plates, CD8 naive was given two plates, and CD8 memory was given one plate. Broader findings and caveats from the paper: Clonotypes shared by all four sorted-subset donors showed higher generation probabilities than non-shared clonotypes. Pairwise subsampling indicated that sequencing depth was expected to affect the degree of clonotype sharing among donors. Naive subsets generally had larger estimated clonotype richness than memory subsets did. Sampling was limited to blood, and TCR repertoires in tissue likely differ from TCR repertoires in blood. Roughly 5% of naive CD4, 3% to 3.5% of naive CD8, approximately 2.2% of memory CD4, and 0.4% of memory CD8 clonotypes were shared across a few donors. Even with the large sequencing depth, rarefaction of the sorted-subset datasets indicated that sequencing was incomplete. The genetic and exposure-history diversity represented was limited by the small number of donors.

Donors were healthy HIV-negative adults with no recently reported acute infections or vaccinations. Every donor was a Caucasian adult residing in Nashville, Tennessee, USA. CD4+ T cells were enriched through magnetic negative selection, after which naive cells were positively selected on CD45RA and the remaining negative fraction served as the memory subset. Blood was collected by leukapheresis, and PBMCs were isolated by Ficoll-Histopaque density gradient centrifugation and then cryopreserved in liquid nitrogen vapor phase. Analytical flow cytometry was used to check the purity and quantity of each magnetically sorted T cell population. From each sorted fraction, genomic DNA was isolated and quantified by UV absorbance on a Nanodrop 2000c. Of note for this clone: The antigen it recognizes is unknown. No per-base quality is available; no much larger clone lies one base away.

Measured from the cysteine to the phenylalanine, the CDR3 is 15 residues long. The only DNA kept is the CDR3, 45 bases in frame from the first base. The germline V end is reduced by 0 bases and the J end by 7 bases; junction bases left unmatched: 7. CDR1 and CDR2 are drawn from the germline V gene (reference sequence): GTSNPN, SVGIG. Using the deep immunoSEQ assay, multiplex PCR amplified TCR CDR3 regions from genomic DNA. Genomic DNA extracted from each cell subset was distributed evenly over all wells of several immunoSEQ 96-well plates, and each plate served as one replicate. For sorted subsets, each replicate PCR was loaded with around 200 ng genomic DNA, equivalent to approximately 33,000 T cell genomes. The purified libraries were quantified using a Qubit 3.0 fluorometer, sized with a Bioanalyzer 2100, and then quantified again using the KAPA Library Quantification kit. A separate single-read 150-cycle Illumina NextSeq 550 flow cell was used to sequence each immunoSEQ 96-well plate. Per the original workflow: Because only junctional sequences without quality scores were contained in the immunoSEQ output, filtering matching that applied to full-length reads could not be performed. Sequences were annotated with PyIR, a Python wrapper for IgBLAST v1.9, using IMGT germline references to assign V/J genes and CDR3. Reads with weak V/J assignments (E-value above 1e-6), missing CDR3, stop codons, out-of-frame junctions, or ambiguous translated residues were removed. A V3J clonotype was defined by an identical inferred V gene, J gene, and CDR3 amino acid sequence. The percentage overlap between two repertoires was calculated by dividing the number of shared unique clonotypes by the size of the smaller repertoire. Repertoire richness was assessed with RTK rarefaction, the Chao1 estimator, and Recon v2.1 estimates of unobserved clonotypes. Generation probabilities for all TCRbeta clonotypes obtained by the gDNA method from a handful of donors were computed using OLGA. TCRdb carries this immuneACCESS record with in-frame sequences only. Its versions omit some clonotypes, under half of them owing to an unresolved V gene in the studies checked, with the rest unexplained. V, J and clone size are those of that table, while D and trimming were read from the DNA. The sample table shows under 2,500,000 clones, and around 95% are seen once. The ten top clones hold more than 0.1% of the sample.

The sequenced sample was naive CD4+ T cells sorted from blood. Interpreted using the paper, the cell subset or site label stands for: CD45RA+ positively selected. The chain is made from TRBV30 and TRBJ2-1; the junction holds 9 bases that match TRBD2. The clonotype comes from a man in his late teens or twenties in good health. The nucleotides are TGTGCCTGGAGTGTACGTAGCGGGGGTTGGAATGAGCAGTTCTTC. Its translation is CAWSVRSGGWNEQFF.